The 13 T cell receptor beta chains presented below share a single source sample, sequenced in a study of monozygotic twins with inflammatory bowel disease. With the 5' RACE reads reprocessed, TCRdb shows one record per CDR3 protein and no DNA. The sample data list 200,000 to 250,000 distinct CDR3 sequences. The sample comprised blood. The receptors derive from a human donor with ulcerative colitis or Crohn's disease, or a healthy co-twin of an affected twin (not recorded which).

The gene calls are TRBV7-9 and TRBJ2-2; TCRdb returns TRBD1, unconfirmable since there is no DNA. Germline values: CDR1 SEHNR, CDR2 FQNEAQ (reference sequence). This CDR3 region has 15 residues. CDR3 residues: CASSYGTGVTGELFF.

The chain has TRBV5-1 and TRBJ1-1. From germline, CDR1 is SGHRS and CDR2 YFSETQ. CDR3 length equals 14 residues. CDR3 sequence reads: CASSLIAGGTEAFF.

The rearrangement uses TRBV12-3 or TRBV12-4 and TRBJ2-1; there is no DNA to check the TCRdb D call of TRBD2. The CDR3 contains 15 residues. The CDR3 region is CASRIGSEGYNEQFF.

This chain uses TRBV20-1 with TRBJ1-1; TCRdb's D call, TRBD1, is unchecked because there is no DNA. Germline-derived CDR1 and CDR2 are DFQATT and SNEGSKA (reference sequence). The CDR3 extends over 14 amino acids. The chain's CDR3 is CSARPTGARTEAFF.

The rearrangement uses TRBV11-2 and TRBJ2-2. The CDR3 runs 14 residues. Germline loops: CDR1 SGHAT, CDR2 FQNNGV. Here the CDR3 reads CASSLERHTGELFF. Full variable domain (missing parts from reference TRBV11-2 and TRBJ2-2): EAGVAQSPRYKIIEKRQSVAFWCNPISGHATLYWYQQILGQGPKLLIQFQNNGVVDDSQLPKDRFSAERLKGVDSTLKIQPAKLEDSAVYLCASSLERHTGELFFGEGSRLTVL.

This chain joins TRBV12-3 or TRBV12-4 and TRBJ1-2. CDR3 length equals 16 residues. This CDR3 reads CASSSMGGPMEGGYTF.

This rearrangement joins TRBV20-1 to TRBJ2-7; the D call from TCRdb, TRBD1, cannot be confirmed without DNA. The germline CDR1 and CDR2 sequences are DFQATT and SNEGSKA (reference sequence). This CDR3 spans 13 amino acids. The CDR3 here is CSARGAGAYEQYF.

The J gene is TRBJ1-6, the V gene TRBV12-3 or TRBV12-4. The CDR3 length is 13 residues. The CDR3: CASSSWNNSPLHF.

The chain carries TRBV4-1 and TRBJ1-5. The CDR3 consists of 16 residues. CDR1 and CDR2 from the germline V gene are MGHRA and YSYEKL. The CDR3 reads CASSQVVGYSNQPQHF.

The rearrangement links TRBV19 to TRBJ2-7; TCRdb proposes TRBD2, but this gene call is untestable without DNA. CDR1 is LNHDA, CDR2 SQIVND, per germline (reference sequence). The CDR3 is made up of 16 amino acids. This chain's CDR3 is CASSRIAGTNSYEQYF.

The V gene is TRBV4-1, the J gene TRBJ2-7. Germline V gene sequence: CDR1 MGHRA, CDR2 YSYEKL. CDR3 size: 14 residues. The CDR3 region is CASSQDESFYEQYF.

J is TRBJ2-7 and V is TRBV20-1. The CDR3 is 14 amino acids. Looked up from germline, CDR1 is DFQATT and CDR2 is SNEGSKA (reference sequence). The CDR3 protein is CSAPTRRRSYEQYF.

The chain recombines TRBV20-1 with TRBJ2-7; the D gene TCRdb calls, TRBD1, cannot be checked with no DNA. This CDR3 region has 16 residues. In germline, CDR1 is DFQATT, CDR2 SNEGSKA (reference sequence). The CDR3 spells CSASPPGWGPPFEQYF.